This T cell receptor (beta chain) came from a study of cytomegalovirus exposure and HLA in healthy donors. Background on the study: The same platform as the approximately 700 first-cohort repertoires was used for the 90 to 150 validation repertoires, a later analysis reported.

Sequencing was performed with immunoSEQ multiplex PCR; in TCRdb, only in-frame clones are kept and a portion is missing. The repertoire holds 200,000 or so clones, with roughly 82% as singletons. This CDR3 region has 16 residues. The V gene's germline CDR1 is SSHAT and CDR2 FNYEAQ (reference sequence). As regards this clone: One junction end does not reproduce the germline sequence, and a read error may be involved.

The TCR comes from a woman in her twenties or thirties in good health and CMV-seropositive. Sequencing was performed on PBMCs. The chain links TRBV7-7 to TRBJ2-1, with 10 bases that match TRBD1. CDR3 protein: CASSPTQGTGVNEQFF. The DNA of the CDR3 is TGTGCTAGCAGCCCGACTCAGGGGACAGGGGTTAATGAGCAGTTCTTC.